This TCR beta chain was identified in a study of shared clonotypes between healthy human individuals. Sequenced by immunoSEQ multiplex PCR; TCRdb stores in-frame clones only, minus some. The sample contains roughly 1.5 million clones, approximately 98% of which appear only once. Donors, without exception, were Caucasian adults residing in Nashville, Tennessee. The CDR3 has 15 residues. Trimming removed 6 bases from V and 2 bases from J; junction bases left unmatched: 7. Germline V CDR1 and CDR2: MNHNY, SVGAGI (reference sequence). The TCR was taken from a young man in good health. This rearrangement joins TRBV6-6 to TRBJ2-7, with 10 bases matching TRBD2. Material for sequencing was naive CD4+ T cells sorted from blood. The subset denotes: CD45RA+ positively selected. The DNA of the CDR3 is TGTGCCAGCAGCCGACCGGGACTAGCGACCTACGAGCAGTACTTC. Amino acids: CASSRPGLATYEQYF.